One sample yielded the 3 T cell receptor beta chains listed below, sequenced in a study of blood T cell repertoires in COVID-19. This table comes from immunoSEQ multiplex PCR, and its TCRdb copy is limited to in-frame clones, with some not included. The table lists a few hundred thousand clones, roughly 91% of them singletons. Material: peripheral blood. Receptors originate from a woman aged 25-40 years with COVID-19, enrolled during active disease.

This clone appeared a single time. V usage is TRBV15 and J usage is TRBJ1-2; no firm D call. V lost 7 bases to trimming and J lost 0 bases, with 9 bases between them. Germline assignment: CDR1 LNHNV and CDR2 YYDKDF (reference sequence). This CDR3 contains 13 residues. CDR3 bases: TGTGCCACCACAGGTCGGACTAACTATGGCTACACCTTC. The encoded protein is CATTGRTNYGYTF.

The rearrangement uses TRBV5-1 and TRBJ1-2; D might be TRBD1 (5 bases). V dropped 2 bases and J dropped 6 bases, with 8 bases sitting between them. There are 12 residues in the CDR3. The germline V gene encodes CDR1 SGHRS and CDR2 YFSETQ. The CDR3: CASSFSGDGYTF. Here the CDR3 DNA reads TGCGCCAGCAGCTTCTCGGGGGATGGCTACACCTTC. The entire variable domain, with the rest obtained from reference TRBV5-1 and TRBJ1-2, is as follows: KAGVTQTPRYLIKTRGQQVTLSCSPISGHRSVSWYQQTPGQGLQFLFEYFSETQRNKGNFPGRFSGRQFSNSRSEMNVSTLELGDSALYLCASSFSGDGYTFGSGTRLTVV.

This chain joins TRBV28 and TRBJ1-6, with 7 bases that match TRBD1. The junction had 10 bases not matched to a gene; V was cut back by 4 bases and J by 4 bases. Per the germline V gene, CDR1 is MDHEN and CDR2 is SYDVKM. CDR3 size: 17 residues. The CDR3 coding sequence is TGTGCCAGCAGTTCTAGAGGGACAGCTGAATATAATTCACCCCTCCACTTT. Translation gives CASSSRGTAEYNSPLHF.